This T cell receptor (beta chain) was sequenced during a study of shared clonotypes between healthy human individuals. Overall study: Sampling drew on donors who were a couple of women and a few men aged 18 to 49.

With respect to this clone: Its antigen is undetermined.

Study-wide results and limits: Non-shared clonotypes showed lower generation probabilities than clonotypes common to all four donors. Sequencing depth was expected to influence donor clonotype sharing.

The data were produced by immunoSEQ multiplex PCR, yet TCRdb's version contains in-frame clones alone and is incomplete. The sample yields about 800,000 clones, roughly 96% seen once. The naive CD8 subset, CD45RO-negative cells positively selected for CCR7, excluded terminally differentiated effector memory CD45RA+ cells. The CDR3 consists of 14 residues. The junction had 6 bases not matched to a gene; V was cut back by 4 bases and J by 5 bases. CDR1 and CDR2 from the germline V gene are MNHEY and SMNVEV (reference sequence). This sequence originates from a man aged 25-45 years in good health. The gene calls are TRBV27 and TRBJ2-7, with 9 positions matching TRBD2. Sequencing was performed on naive CD8+ T cells sorted from blood. CDR3 in amino acids: CASSWGTSPDEQYF. CDR3 DNA: TGTGCCAGCAGTTGGGGGACTAGCCCTGACGAGCAGTACTTC.